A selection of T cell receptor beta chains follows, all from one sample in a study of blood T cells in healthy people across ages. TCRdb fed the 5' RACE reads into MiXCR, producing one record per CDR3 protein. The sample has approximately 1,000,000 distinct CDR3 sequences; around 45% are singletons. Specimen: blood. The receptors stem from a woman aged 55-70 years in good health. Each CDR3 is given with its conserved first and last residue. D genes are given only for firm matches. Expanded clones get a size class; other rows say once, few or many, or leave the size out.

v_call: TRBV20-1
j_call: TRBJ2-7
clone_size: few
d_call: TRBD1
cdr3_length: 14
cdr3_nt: TGCAGTGCTAAGGGACAGTTAATCTCCTACGAGCAGTACTTC
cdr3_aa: CSAKGQLISYEQYF

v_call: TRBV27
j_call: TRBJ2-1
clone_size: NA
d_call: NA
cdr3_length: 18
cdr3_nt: TGTGCCAGCAGTGTCCGGGACACCGGTCATGACCTAAAGAATGAGCAGTTCTTC
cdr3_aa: CASSVRDTGHDLKNEQFF

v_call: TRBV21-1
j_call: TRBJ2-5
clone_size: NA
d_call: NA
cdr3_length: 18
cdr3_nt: TGTGCCAGCAGCAAATTAGAGCTAGCCATAGCCCCACAAGAGACCCAGTACTTC
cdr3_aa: CASSKLELAIAPQETQYF

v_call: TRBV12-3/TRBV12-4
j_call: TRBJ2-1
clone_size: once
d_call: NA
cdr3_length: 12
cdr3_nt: TGTGCCAGCAATCTAGGAAACAATGAGCAGTTCTTC
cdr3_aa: CASNLGNNEQFF

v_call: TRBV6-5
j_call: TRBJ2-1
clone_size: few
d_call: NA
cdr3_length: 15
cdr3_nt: TGTGCCAGCAAACTCAGCGGAAACTACTACAATGAGCAGTTCTTC
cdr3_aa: CASKLSGNYYNEQFF

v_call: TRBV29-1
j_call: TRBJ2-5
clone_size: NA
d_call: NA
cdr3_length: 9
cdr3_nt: TGCAGCGTTGGAGGTGAGCAGTACTTC
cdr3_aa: CSVGGEQYF

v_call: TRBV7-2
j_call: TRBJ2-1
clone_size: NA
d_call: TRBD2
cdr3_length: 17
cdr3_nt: TGTGCCAGCAGCAGAGGACTAGCGGGAGGGCCACGGAATGAGCAGTTCTTC
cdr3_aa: CASSRGLAGGPRNEQFF

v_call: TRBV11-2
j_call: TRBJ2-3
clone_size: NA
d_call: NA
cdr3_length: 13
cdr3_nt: TGTGCCAGCAGCCCCCTAAACTTGGATACGCAGTATTTT
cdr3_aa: CASSPLNLDTQYF

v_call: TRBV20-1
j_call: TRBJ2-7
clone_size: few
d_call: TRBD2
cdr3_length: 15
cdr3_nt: TGCAGTGCCCTTAAGCGACTAGCGGGAGGCGGGGAGCAGTACTTC
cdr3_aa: CSALKRLAGGGEQYF

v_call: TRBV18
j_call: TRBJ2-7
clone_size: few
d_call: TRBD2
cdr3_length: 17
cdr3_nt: TGTGCCAGCTCACCAAAGGAACTAGCGGGAGCCTCCTACGAGCAGTACTTC
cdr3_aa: CASSPKELAGASYEQYF

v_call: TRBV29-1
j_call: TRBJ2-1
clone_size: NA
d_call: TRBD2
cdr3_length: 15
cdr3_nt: TGCAGCGTTCGACTAGCGGGAGCCGCCTACAATGAGCAGTTCTTC
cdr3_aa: CSVRLAGAAYNEQFF

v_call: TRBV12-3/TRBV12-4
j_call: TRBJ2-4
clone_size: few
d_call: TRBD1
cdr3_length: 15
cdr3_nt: TGTGCCAGCAGTTTCGAAGACAGGGGGGGTTACATTCAGTACTTC
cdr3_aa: CASSFEDRGGYIQYF

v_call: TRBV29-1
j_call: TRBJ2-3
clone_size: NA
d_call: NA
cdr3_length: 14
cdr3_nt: TGCAGCGAGGTTGGCGTGTCTGGCACAGATACGCAGTATTTT
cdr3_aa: CSEVGVSGTDTQYF

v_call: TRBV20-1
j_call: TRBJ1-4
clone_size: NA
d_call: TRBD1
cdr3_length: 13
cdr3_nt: TGCAGTGCCATGACAGGGGGCCGAGAAAAACTGTTTTTT
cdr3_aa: CSAMTGGREKLFF

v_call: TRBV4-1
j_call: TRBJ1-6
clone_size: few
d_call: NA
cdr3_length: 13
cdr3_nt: TGCGCCAGCAGCCAGCAGGAGAATTCACCCCTCCACTTT
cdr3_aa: CASSQQENSPLHF

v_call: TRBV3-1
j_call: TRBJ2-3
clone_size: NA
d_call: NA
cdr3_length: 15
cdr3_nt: TGTGCCAGCAGTCTAAGGGCGGGGGCTTGGGATACGCAGTATTTT
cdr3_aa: CASSLRAGAWDTQYF

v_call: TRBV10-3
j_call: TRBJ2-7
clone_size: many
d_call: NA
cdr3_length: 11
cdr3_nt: TGTGCCATCTTAGGGGCAAGGGAGCAGTACTTC
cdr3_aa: CAILGAREQYF

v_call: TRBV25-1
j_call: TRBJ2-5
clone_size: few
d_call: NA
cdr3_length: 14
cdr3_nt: TGTGCCAGCAGTGAACCCAGATTTCAAGAGACCCAGTACTTC
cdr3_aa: CASSEPRFQETQYF

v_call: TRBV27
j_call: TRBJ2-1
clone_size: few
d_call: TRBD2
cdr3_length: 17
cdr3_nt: TGTGCCAGCAGTTCATCTTCCTTAGCGGGAGGGGCCAATGAGCAGTTCTTC
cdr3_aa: CASSSSSLAGGANEQFF

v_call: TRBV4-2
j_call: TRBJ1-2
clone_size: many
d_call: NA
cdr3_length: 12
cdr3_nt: TGTGCCAGCAGCCAAGTAACTGATGGCTACACCTTC
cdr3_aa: CASSQVTDGYTF

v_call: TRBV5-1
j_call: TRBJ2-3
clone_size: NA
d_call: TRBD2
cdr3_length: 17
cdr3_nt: TGCGCCAGCAGCTTGGTGGCTAGCGGGAGTCGGACAGATACGCAGTATTTT
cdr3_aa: CASSLVASGSRTDTQYF

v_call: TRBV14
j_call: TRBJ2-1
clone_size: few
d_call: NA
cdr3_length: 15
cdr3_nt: TGTGCCAGCAGCCCTCCCCGTACGAGGGGCAATGAGCAGTTCTTC
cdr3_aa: CASSPPRTRGNEQFF

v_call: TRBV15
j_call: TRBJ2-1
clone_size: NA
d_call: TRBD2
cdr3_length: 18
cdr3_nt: TGTGCCACCAGCAGAGGCGGTGCGGGAGAGGGCCCACACAATGAGCAGTTCTTC
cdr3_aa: CATSRGGAGEGPHNEQFF

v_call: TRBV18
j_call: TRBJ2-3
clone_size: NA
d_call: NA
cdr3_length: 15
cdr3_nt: TGTGCCAGCTCACCACAAGGAAAGTACACAGATACGCAGTATTTT
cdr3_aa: CASSPQGKYTDTQYF

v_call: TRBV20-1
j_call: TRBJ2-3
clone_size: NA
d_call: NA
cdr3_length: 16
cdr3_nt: TGCAGTGCTAGAGACCCAGCGGGCTCAACGGGAGATACGCAGTATTTT
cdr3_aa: CSARDPAGSTGDTQYF

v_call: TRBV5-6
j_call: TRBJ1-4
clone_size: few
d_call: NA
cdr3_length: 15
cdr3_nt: TGTGCCAGCAGCTTGGCGTTAGGGTATGGCGAAAAACTGTTTTTT
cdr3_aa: CASSLALGYGEKLFF

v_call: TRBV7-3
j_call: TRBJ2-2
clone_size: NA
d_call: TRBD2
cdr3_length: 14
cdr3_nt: TGTGCCAGCAGCGTACTAGCGACAACCGGGGAGCTGTTTTTT
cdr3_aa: CASSVLATTGELFF

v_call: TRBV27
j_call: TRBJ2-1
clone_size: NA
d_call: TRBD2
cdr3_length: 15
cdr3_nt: TGTGCCAGCAGTTGGGGGGGGACTCTGTGCAATGAGCAGTTCTTC
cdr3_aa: CASSWGGTLCNEQFF

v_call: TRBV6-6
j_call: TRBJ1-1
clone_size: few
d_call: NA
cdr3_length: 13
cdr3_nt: TGTGCCAGCATAAGGGGGGTTAGTACTGAAGCTTTCTTT
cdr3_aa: CASIRGVSTEAFF

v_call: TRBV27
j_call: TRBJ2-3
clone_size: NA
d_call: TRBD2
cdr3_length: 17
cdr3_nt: TGTGCCAGCAGTTTGACTAGCCGCAGGTTGGGCACAGATACGCAGTATTTT
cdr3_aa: CASSLTSRRLGTDTQYF

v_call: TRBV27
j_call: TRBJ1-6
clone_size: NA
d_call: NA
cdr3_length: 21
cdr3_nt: TGTGCCAGCAGTTTACGAGGCCTCTTGGCGGGACAAAGCAGGGGTAATTCACCCCTCCACTTT
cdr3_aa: CASSLRGLLAGQSRGNSPLHF

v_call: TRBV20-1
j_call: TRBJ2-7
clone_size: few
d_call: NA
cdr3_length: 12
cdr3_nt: TGCAGTGCTTCCCGGGACGACTACGAGCAGTACTTC
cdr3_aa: CSASRDDYEQYF

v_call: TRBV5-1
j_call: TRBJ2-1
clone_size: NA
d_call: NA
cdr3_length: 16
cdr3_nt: TGCGCCAGCAGCTTGGGGGTTCCTACCTCCTACAATGAGCAGTTCTTC
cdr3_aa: CASSLGVPTSYNEQFF

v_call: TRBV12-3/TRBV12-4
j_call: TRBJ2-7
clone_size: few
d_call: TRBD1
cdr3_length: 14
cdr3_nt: TGTGCCAGCAGACCCCAGACAGGGTCCTACGAGCAGTACTTC
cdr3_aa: CASRPQTGSYEQYF

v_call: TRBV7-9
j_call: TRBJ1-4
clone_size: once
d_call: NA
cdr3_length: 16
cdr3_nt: TGTACCAGCAGCTTAGACAACACAGGACAAAATGAAAAACTGTTTTTT
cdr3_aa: CTSSLDNTGQNEKLFF

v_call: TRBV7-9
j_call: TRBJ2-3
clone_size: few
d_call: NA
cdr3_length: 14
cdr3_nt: TGTGCCAGCAGTCTGCTGCGGGACGGCGATACGCAGTATTTT
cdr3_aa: CASSLLRDGDTQYF

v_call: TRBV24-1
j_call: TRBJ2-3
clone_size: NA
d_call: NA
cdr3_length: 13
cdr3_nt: TGTGCCACCAGTGACCCCGGTGGAGATACGCAGTATTTT
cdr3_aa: CATSDPGGDTQYF

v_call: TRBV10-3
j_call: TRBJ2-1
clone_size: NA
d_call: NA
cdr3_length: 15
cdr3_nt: TGTGCCATCAGTGAGTCGGGGGGGCCTAGCAATGAGCAGTTCTTC
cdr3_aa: CAISESGGPSNEQFF

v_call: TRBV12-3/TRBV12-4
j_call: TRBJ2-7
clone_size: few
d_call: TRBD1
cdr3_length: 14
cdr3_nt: TGTGCCAGCAGTATTGGACAGGGGGTTCACGAGCAGTACTTC
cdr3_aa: CASSIGQGVHEQYF

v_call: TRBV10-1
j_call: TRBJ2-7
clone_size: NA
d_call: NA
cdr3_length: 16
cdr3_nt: TGCGCCAGCAGTGCGACCATAGGGCAGGGAACCTACGAGCAGTACTTC
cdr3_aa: CASSATIGQGTYEQYF

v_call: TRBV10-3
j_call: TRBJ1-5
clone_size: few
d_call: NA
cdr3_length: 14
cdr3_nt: TGTGCCATCAGCGGTGGAGGGGATAATCAGCCCCAGCATTTT
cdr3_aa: CAISGGGDNQPQHF

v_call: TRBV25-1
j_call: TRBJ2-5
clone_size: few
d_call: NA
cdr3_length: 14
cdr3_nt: TGTGCCAGCGCCGGTCGGGGGAGCCAAGAGACCCAGTACTTC
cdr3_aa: CASAGRGSQETQYF

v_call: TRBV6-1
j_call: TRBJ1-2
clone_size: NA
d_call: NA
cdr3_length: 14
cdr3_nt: TGTGCCGGGGACTCGACAGGTGGCCCAAATGGCTACACCTTC
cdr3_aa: CAGDSTGGPNGYTF

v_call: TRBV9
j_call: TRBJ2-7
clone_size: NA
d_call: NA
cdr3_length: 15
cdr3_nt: TGTGCCAGCAGCGTAGAGTCAGGAGGGTCCTACGAGCAGTACTTC
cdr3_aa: CASSVESGGSYEQYF

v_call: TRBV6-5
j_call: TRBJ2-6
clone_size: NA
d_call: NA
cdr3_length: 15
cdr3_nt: TGTGCCAGCAGCGTGTTGGGGACTGGGGCCAACGTCCTGACTTTC
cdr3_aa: CASSVLGTGANVLTF

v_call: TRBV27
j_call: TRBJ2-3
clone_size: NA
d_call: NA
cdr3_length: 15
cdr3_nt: TGTGCCAGCAGCTCCTCCCGGAGGGGGTCAGATACGCAGTATTTT
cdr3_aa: CASSSSRRGSDTQYF